These 23 T cell receptor beta chains were sequenced from one sample in a study of control samples from healthy donors and cancer patients. Assay used: immunoSEQ multiplex PCR; TCRdb lists only in-frame clones, some missing. This table has about 140,000 clones, around nine tenths appearing once. The sequenced sample was blood. These receptors were taken from a woman under 40 in good health.

The V call is TRBV6-6, the J call TRBJ2-5; no definite D call. V was shortened by 8 bases and J by 5 bases, with 12 bases between the two germline ends. Germline lookup yields CDR1 MNHNY and CDR2 SVGAGI (reference sequence). The CDR3 runs to 12 residues. This CDR3 reads CASHKIGETQYF. DNA for the CDR3: TGTGCCAGCCACAAGATAGGGGAGACCCAGTACTTC.

The chain carries TRBV3-1 (or the pseudogene TRBV3-2) and TRBJ2-2; no clear D gene. The CDR3 is 14 amino acids. Per germline, CDR1 LGHDT and CDR2 YNNKEL (reference sequence). Trimming took 0 bases from V and 7 from J, leaving 9 bases between them. CDR3 residues: CASSQDTEGGELFF. The DNA of the CDR3 is TGTGCCAGCAGCCAAGATACGGAAGGCGGGGAGCTGTTTTTT.

The chain employs TRBV5-1 and TRBJ2-5; 9 nucleotides agree with TRBD2. Germline V CDR1 and CDR2: SGHRS, YFSETQ. V shed 0 bases, J shed 3 bases, and the junction held 3 bases outside the gene matches. This CDR3 has 15 residues. The CDR3 is CASSLVLAGEETQYF. Here the CDR3 DNA reads TGCGCCAGCAGCTTGGTTTTAGCGGGAGAAGAGACCCAGTACTTC.

V gene TRBV5-1 combines with J gene TRBJ2-3; TRBD2 matches 13 bases. Germline V lookup: CDR1 SGHRS, CDR2 YFSETQ. The CDR3 sequence is 16 residues long. Trimming removed 4 bases from V and 3 bases from J; junction bases left unmatched: 5. The CDR3 region has the DNA TGCGCCAGCAGCCTACGGACTAGCGGGAGTACAGATACGCAGTATTTT. Its translation is CASSLRTSGSTDTQYF.

This clone was observed a single time. This chain joins TRBV11-3 and TRBJ2-5; D may correspond to TRBD1 or TRBD2 (5 bases each). CDR1 and CDR2 from the germline V gene are SGHNT and YENEEA. This CDR3 is 16 amino acids long. Trimming removed 1 base at V and 4 bases at J, with 16 bases between. CDR3 in amino acids: CASSLGAAPGGETQYF. The DNA for the CDR3 is TGTGCCAGCAGCTTAGGGGCAGCGCCTGGGGGAGAGACCCAGTACTTC.

The genes are TRBV12-3 or TRBV12-4 and TRBJ2-2, with a tentative D call TRBD1 (5 bases). V dropped 5 bases and J dropped 10 bases, with 14 bases sitting between them. The CDR3 is 13 amino acids. The CDR3 protein is CASSVSLGEELFF. As DNA, the CDR3 is TGTGCCAGCAGTGTATCCCTAGGGGAGGAGCTGTTTTTT.

The V and J genes are TRBV11-3 and TRBJ1-2; no clear D. CDR1 and CDR2 from the germline V gene are SGHNT and YENEEA. V gave up 1 base and J gave up 4 bases, with 10 bases separating them. The CDR3 consists of 14 residues. CDR3 sequence reads: CASSLVGGSYGYTF. DNA of the CDR3: TGTGCCAGCAGCTTAGTGGGAGGGAGCTATGGCTACACCTTC.

CDR3 protein: CASSQFDRAFF. DNA of the CDR3: TGTGCCAGCAGCCAATTCGATCGCGCTTTCTTT. V usage is TRBV4-2 and J usage is TRBJ1-1; D not resolved. The CDR3 spans 11 residues. Trimming took off 2 bases at V and 11 bases at J, with 9 bases between the two ends. Per the germline V gene, CDR1 is LGHNA and CDR2 is YNFKEQ.

This chain links TRBV6-5 with TRBJ2-6; no reliable D call. The V gene's germline CDR1 is MNHEY and CDR2 SVGAGI. The CDR3 runs 14 residues. V was cut by 11 bases and J by 0 bases, with 11 bases left in between. CDR3 coding DNA: TGTGCCGTGAGGACCCCCTCTGGGGCCAACGTCCTGACTTTC. This codes for CAVRTPSGANVLTF.

The J gene is TRBJ1-4, the V gene TRBV9; 7 bases line up with TRBD1. Germline loops: CDR1 SGDLS, CDR2 YYNGEE. After removal of 0 bases from V and 8 bases from J, the junction contained 7 bases not matched to a gene. This CDR3 has 15 amino acids. CDR3 sequence reads: CASSVATGVREKLFF. CDR3 bases: TGTGCCAGCAGCGTAGCCACAGGGGTAAGGGAAAAACTGTTTTTT.

The rearrangement links TRBV6-2 or TRBV6-3 to TRBJ1-4; no clear D gene. Germline V CDR1 and CDR2: MNHEY, SVGEGT. Trimming removed 6 bases at V and 7 bases at J, with 15 bases between. This CDR3 region has 14 residues. CDR3 in DNA: TGTGCCAGCAGCCGTTTGGCGGCCAGTGAAAAACTGTTTTTT. Translating gives CASSRLAASEKLFF.

CDR3 loop: CASSFGTAISYEQYF. The CDR3 DNA is TGTGCCAGCAGCTTTGGGACAGCGATCTCCTACGAGCAGTACTTC. The V call is TRBV5-4, the J call TRBJ2-7; the match to TRBD1 covers 7 bases. Germline V gives CDR1 SGHNT, CDR2 YYREEE (reference sequence). The J segment lost 0 bases and the V segment lost 2 bases, leaving 5 bases of the junction unmatched. CDR3 length equals 15 residues.

The chain links TRBV6-4 to TRBJ1-5, with D uncertain. The ends were cut back, 5 bases at V and 7 bases at J, with 6 bases in the middle. Germline V gene lookup returns CDR1 MRHNA and CDR2 SNTAGT. The CDR3 totals 11 residues. CDR3 nucleotides: TGTGCCAGCAGTTATTGGCAGCCCCAGCATTTT. Translation: CASSYWQPQHF.

The V gene is TRBV15, the J gene TRBJ1-1, with unresolved D. The germline CDR1 and CDR2 sequences are LNHNV and YYDKDF (reference sequence). V lost 0 bases and J lost 10, with 12 bases in between. The CDR3 covers 13 residues. CDR3 loop: CATSRDVGDLAFF. The CDR3 nucleotides read TGTGCCACCAGCAGAGATGTTGGGGATTTAGCTTTCTTT. The full variable domain, its missing parts supplied by reference TRBV15 and TRBJ1-1, is DAMVIQNPRYQVTQFGKPVTLSCSQTLNHNVMYWYQQKSSQAPKLLFHYYDKDFNNEADTPDNFQSRRPNTSFCFLDIRSPGLGDTAMYLCATSRDVGDLAFFGQGTRLTVV.

The genes are TRBV2 and TRBJ1-2, with D possibly matching TRBD1 (6 bases). Deletions cut 2 bases from V and 6 bases from J, with 16 bases between. The germline CDR1 and CDR2 sequences are SNHLY and FYNNEI. CDR3 size: 15 residues. In DNA, the CDR3 is TGTGCCAGCAGTGAACTCCTTCAGGGGCGTCATGGCTACACCTTC. It translates to CASSELLQGRHGYTF.

The rearrangement links TRBV15 to TRBJ1-5; D call uncertain. Germline assignment: CDR1 LNHNV and CDR2 YYDKDF (reference sequence). V gave up 1 base and J gave up 13 bases, with 14 bases separating them. There are 13 residues in the CDR3. The chain's CDR3 is CATSRGNVVSQHF. In DNA, the CDR3 is TGTGCCACCAGCAGAGGAAACGTAGTTTCGCAGCATTTT.

V usage is TRBV30 and J usage is TRBJ2-3; 12 nucleotides agree with TRBD2. CDR1 and CDR2 (germline): GTSNPN, SVGIG (reference sequence). The CDR3 spans 16 residues. Trimming took 5 bases from V and 3 from J; bases not matched to a gene: 9. CDR3 coding DNA: TGTGCCTGGGCCCCCGGACTAGCGGGAAAAACAGATACGCAGTATTTT. Encoded protein: CAWAPGLAGKTDTQYF.

This rearrangement joins TRBV6-6 to TRBJ1-6; D call uncertain. Germline V CDR1 and CDR2: MNHNY, SVGAGI (reference sequence). CDR3 length: 14 residues. V shed 7 bases and J shed 8 bases, with 15 bases lying between them. In nucleotides, the CDR3 is TGTGCCAGCACCGAGGACCAATACTATTCACCCCTCCACTTT. It specifies CASTEDQYYSPLHF.

This sequence joins TRBV2 and TRBJ1-1, with 7 bases lining up with TRBD1. CDR1 is SNHLY, CDR2 FYNNEI, per germline. The ends lost 6 bases at V and 1 base at J; junction bases unmatched: 5. This CDR3 contains 14 residues. The CDR3 sequence: CASRGRTGNTEAFF. The CDR3 DNA is TGTGCCAGCAGGGGACGGACAGGGAACACTGAAGCTTTCTTT.

This chain uses TRBV3-1 (or the pseudogene TRBV3-2) with TRBJ2-1, with D possibly TRBD2 on 5 matching bases. Per the germline V gene, CDR1 is LGHDT and CDR2 is YNNKEL (reference sequence). This CDR3 has 16 amino acids. Trimming removed 1 base at V and 6 bases at J, with 16 bases between. The CDR3 here is CASSQGQRASSNEQFF. CDR3 nucleotides: TGTGCCAGCAGCCAAGGACAACGGGCTAGCTCCAATGAGCAGTTCTTC.

The V call is TRBV29-1, the J call TRBJ2-1; the match to TRBD2 covers 7 bases. Germline CDR1 and CDR2: SQVTM and ANQGSEA. This CDR3 spans 16 amino acids. V lost 4 bases, J lost 0 bases, and 9 bases stayed unmatched. This chain's CDR3 is CSVGSGVLSSYNEQFF. CDR3 nucleotides: TGCAGCGTTGGAAGCGGGGTGCTGAGCTCCTACAATGAGCAGTTCTTC.

V and J are TRBV5-1 and TRBJ2-1; 7 bases align to TRBD2. This CDR3 is 13 amino acids long. Germline CDR1 reads SGHRS; CDR2 reads YFSETQ. V trimming: 5 bases; J trimming: 3 bases; junction bases outside the gene matches: 2. The CDR3 loop reads CASRASGYNEQFF. CDR3 DNA sequence: TGCGCCAGCAGGGCTAGCGGCTACAATGAGCAGTTCTTC.

This chain connects TRBV9 to TRBJ1-1; possible D gene TRBD1, 5 bases. The ends were cut back, 1 base at V and 4 bases at J, with 11 bases in the middle. Germline-derived CDR1 and CDR2 are SGDLS and YYNGEE. This CDR3 is 14 amino acids long. The CDR3, as DNA: TGTGCCAGCAGCGTACAGGGCTGGGGCACTGAAGCTTTCTTT. This translates into CASSVQGWGTEAFF. Together with reference TRBV9 and TRBJ1-1, the CDR3 gives the full variable domain: DSGVTQTPKHLITATGQRVTLRCSPRSGDLSVYWYQQSLDQGLQFLIQYYNGEERAKGNILERFSAQQFPDLHSELNLSSLELGDSALYFCASSVQGWGTEAFFGQGTRLTVV.